The rows below give T cell receptor beta chains drawn from one sample of a study of cytomegalovirus exposure and HLA in healthy donors. Assay used: immunoSEQ multiplex PCR; TCRdb lists only in-frame clones, some missing. The data show 200,000 to 250,000 clones, roughly 80% seen once. Sequencing was performed on PBMCs. These receptors were collected from a young man in good health and CMV-seronegative. Each CDR3 is given with its conserved first and last residue. D genes are given only for firm matches. Clone size appears in some rows only: once, few, many, or a class for an expanded clone.

J: TRBJ2-3; D: TRBD2; V: TRBV5-1; size: few; length: 15; DNA: TGCGCCAGCAGCCGACTAGCGGGGGGTACAGATACGCAGTATTTT; CDR3: CASSRLAGGTDTQYF
J: TRBJ2-1; D: TRBD2; V: TRBV9; size: -; length: 15; DNA: TGTGCCAGCAGCGTAGTAGCGGGGGCGTACAATGAGCAGTTCTTC; CDR3: CASSVVAGAYNEQFF
J: TRBJ2-7; D: -; V: TRBV15; size: -; length: 14; DNA: TGTGCCACCAGCAGAGAGGGCAGGGCCTCCGAGCAGTACTTC; CDR3: CATSREGRASEQYF
J: TRBJ2-5; D: -; V: TRBV5-1; size: -; length: 14; DNA: TGCGCCAGCAGCGCATCAGGGAATATCGAGACCCAGTACTTC; CDR3: CASSASGNIETQYF
J: TRBJ2-5; D: TRBD1; V: TRBV7-9; size: -; length: 16; DNA: TGTGCCAGCAGCTTTCAATTACAGACAGGGCAAGAGACCCAGTACTTC; CDR3: CASSFQLQTGQETQYF
J: TRBJ2-7; D: TRBD2; V: TRBV4-1; size: few; length: 16; DNA: TGCGCCAGCAGCCCTAGGCATGCGGGGGGACCCTACGAGCAGTACTTC; CDR3: CASSPRHAGGPYEQYF
J: TRBJ1-5; D: -; V: TRBV7-2; size: -; length: 16; DNA: TGTGCCAGCAGCTTCGACAGGCAGTATAGCAATCAGCCCCAGCATTTT; CDR3: CASSFDRQYSNQPQHF
J: TRBJ2-5; D: -; V: TRBV5-1; size: -; length: 15; DNA: TGCGCCAGCAGATTTTTACCGGGAAGGCAAGAGACCCAGTACTTC; CDR3: CASRFLPGRQETQYF
J: TRBJ2-7; D: -; V: TRBV29-1; size: few; length: 12; DNA: TGCAGCGGACAGGACACTGCCTACGAGCAGTACTTC; CDR3: CSGQDTAYEQYF
J: TRBJ1-6; D: -; V: TRBV13; size: -; length: 15; DNA: TGTGCCAGCAGCTTACATGGCGGCCATAATTCACCCCTCCACTTT; CDR3: CASSLHGGHNSPLHF
J: TRBJ2-3; D: -; V: TRBV7-6; size: -; length: 15; DNA: TGTGCCAGCAGCCCAACACTGGGGGCTAAAGATACGCAGTATTTT; CDR3: CASSPTLGAKDTQYF
J: TRBJ1-5; D: -; V: TRBV25-1; size: -; length: 12; DNA: TGTGCCAGCCCGACAGCGAGTCAGCCCCAGCATTTT; CDR3: CASPTASQPQHF
J: TRBJ1-2; D: TRBD1; V: TRBV7-3; size: -; length: 14; DNA: TGTGCCAGCAGCGCAACAGGGGGCGCCTATGGCTACACCTTC; CDR3: CASSATGGAYGYTF
J: TRBJ2-2; D: TRBD1; V: TRBV5-6; size: -; length: 14; DNA: TGTGCCAGCAGTGGGGACAGGAACACCGGGGAGCTGTTTTTT; CDR3: CASSGDRNTGELFF
J: TRBJ2-3; D: -; V: TRBV9; size: once; length: 16; DNA: TGTGCCAGCAGCGAGGTCAGGTCAGGGTGGACAGATACGCAGTATTTT; CDR3: CASSEVRSGWTDTQYF
J: TRBJ1-6; D: TRBD1; V: TRBV19; size: -; length: 15; DNA: TGTGCCGTATCGACAGGGAGCTCCTATAATTCACCCCTCCACTTT; CDR3: CAVSTGSSYNSPLHF
J: TRBJ2-7; D: TRBD1; V: TRBV2; size: -; length: 14; DNA: TGTGCCAGCACCCTAGAGGGGGCAGTCGACGAGCAGTACTTC; CDR3: CASTLEGAVDEQYF
J: TRBJ1-3; D: -; V: TRBV19; size: -; length: 13; DNA: TGTGCCAGTTATTCCCGGGTTTTAAACACCATATATTTT; CDR3: CASYSRVLNTIYF
J: TRBJ2-5; D: TRBD2; V: TRBV6-1; size: -; length: 16; DNA: TGTGCCAGCAGTGGACTGAAGCGGGGACTCCATGAGACCCAGTACTTC; CDR3: CASSGLKRGLHETQYF
J: TRBJ1-4; D: -; V: TRBV13; size: -; length: 15; DNA: TGTGCCAGCAGCGGGCGGGGATCCTTTAATGAAAAACTGTTTTTT; CDR3: CASSGRGSFNEKLFF
J: TRBJ2-1; D: -; V: TRBV5-4; size: -; length: 15; DNA: TGTGCCAGCAGCGGAATGGGAAGTCGGGAAAATGAGCAGTTCTTC; CDR3: CASSGMGSRENEQFF
J: TRBJ2-3; D: TRBD2; V: TRBV5-4; size: -; length: 16; DNA: TGTGCCAGCAGCTTGGTGGCGGGGGGCAGCACAGATACGCAGTATTTT; CDR3: CASSLVAGGSTDTQYF
J: TRBJ1-6; D: -; V: TRBV27; size: -; length: 14; DNA: TGTGCCAGCAGTTTATCGGTAACTGGTTCACCCCTCCACTTT; CDR3: CASSLSVTGSPLHF
J: TRBJ1-2; D: -; V: TRBV13; size: -; length: 14; DNA: TGTGCCAGCAGCGCTCTGGGTGGCGGCTATGGCTACACCTTC; CDR3: CASSALGGGYGYTF
J: TRBJ2-5; D: -; V: TRBV2; size: -; length: 14; DNA: TGTGCCAGCAGTGACTGGCCGTACCAAGAGACCCAGTACTTC; CDR3: CASSDWPYQETQYF
J: TRBJ1-6; D: -; V: TRBV28; size: -; length: 15; DNA: TGTGCCAGCAGCCCACCGCCCCCCGGGGATTCACCCCTCCACTTT; CDR3: CASSPPPPGDSPLHF
J: TRBJ1-2; D: TRBD1; V: TRBV4-1; size: -; length: 16; DNA: TGCGCCAGCAGCCAATTATTCACGACAGGGCTTAATGGCTACACCTTC; CDR3: CASSQLFTTGLNGYTF
J: TRBJ2-3; D: TRBD2; V: TRBV5-4; size: once; length: 15; DNA: TGTGCCAGCAGGAATCAGCGGGGGAGTACAGATACGCAGTATTTT; CDR3: CASRNQRGSTDTQYF
J: TRBJ2-3; D: -; V: TRBV5-1; size: -; length: 17; DNA: TGCGCCAGCAGCTTGGCTCGGGTTGGCCCTAGCACAGATACGCAGTATTTT; CDR3: CASSLARVGPSTDTQYF
J: TRBJ1-5; D: -; V: TRBV7-9; size: -; length: 11; DNA: TGTGCCAGCAGCTTCGGAGGGCCCCAGCATTTT; CDR3: CASSFGGPQHF
J: TRBJ1-4; D: TRBD1; V: TRBV10-2; size: -; length: 13; DNA: TGCGCCAGCAGATTGACAGGGGCGGAAAAACTGTTTTTT; CDR3: CASRLTGAEKLFF
J: TRBJ2-2; D: -; V: TRBV5-1; size: -; length: 16; DNA: TGCGCCAGCAGCTTGGCCTCGAGCCCGGGCACCGGGGAGCTGTTTTTT; CDR3: CASSLASSPGTGELFF
J: TRBJ1-6; D: TRBD1; V: TRBV28; size: -; length: 14; DNA: TGTGCCAGCAGCCAACAGGGGAAATTTTCACCCCTCCACTTT; CDR3: CASSQQGKFSPLHF
J: TRBJ2-2; D: TRBD1; V: TRBV7-9; size: -; length: 15; DNA: TGTGCCAGCAGCCCAACAGGGGCGAACACCGGGGAGCTGTTTTTT; CDR3: CASSPTGANTGELFF
J: TRBJ2-7; D: TRBD2; V: TRBV4-1; size: -; length: 15; DNA: TGCGCCAGCAGCCAAGAAGGGACTAGCGGCTACGAGCAGTACTTC; CDR3: CASSQEGTSGYEQYF
J: TRBJ2-7; D: -; V: TRBV18; size: once; length: 14; DNA: TGTGCCAGCCGCGGAGGCTCCAACTCCTACGAGCAGTACTTC; CDR3: CASRGGSNSYEQYF
J: TRBJ2-2; D: -; V: TRBV5-1; size: once; length: 16; DNA: TGCGCCAGCAGCTCGGACACCGGAGCGAACACCGGGGAGCTGTTTTTT; CDR3: CASSSDTGANTGELFF
J: TRBJ1-3; D: -; V: TRBV9; size: -; length: 16; DNA: TGTGCCAGCAGCGTAGGCCCGCCGAGCTCTGGAAACACCATATATTTT; CDR3: CASSVGPPSSGNTIYF
J: TRBJ2-4; D: -; V: TRBV19; size: -; length: 12; DNA: TGTGCCAGTAGTAGCCGGAAAAACATTCAGTACTTC; CDR3: CASSSRKNIQYF
J: TRBJ2-3; D: TRBD2; V: TRBV2; size: -; length: 15; DNA: TGTGCCAGCAGCCGCGGCGGGGGAGTCACAGATACGCAGTATTTT; CDR3: CASSRGGGVTDTQYF
J: TRBJ2-3; D: TRBD2; V: TRBV10-2; size: -; length: 16; DNA: TGCGCCAGCAGATCTAGCGGGGGCCTTCGCACAGATACGCAGTATTTT; CDR3: CASRSSGGLRTDTQYF